This TCR beta chain stems from a study of blood T cells in healthy people across ages. Study-wide results and caveats: While age rose, TCR beta diversity per million T cells dropped in a roughly linear way. More naive CD4+ cells and higher diversity marked long-lived donors relative to aged donors.

Each donor had around 9.8 milliliters of peripheral blood drawn. J gave up 1 base and V 6 bases, and 17 bases lay outside the gene matches. CDR1 and CDR2 from the germline V gene are DFQATT and SNEGSKA (reference sequence). CDR3 length equals 19 residues. Turning to this clonotype: Its antigen is still unknown.

A J-beta primer mix and a sample-barcoded 5' primer were used in a second PCR of about 7 to 11 cycles. TCRdb analysed the 5' RACE reads with MiXCR anew, one entry per CDR3 protein. Of hundreds of thousands of distinct CDR3 sequences listed, about 32% are singletons. The genes are TRBV20-1 and TRBJ2-2; 10 bases agree with TRBD2. The sequenced material came from blood. The receptor was isolated from a woman aged 80 or over in good health. This chain's CDR3 is CSAQTAVQRGGLNTGELFF. CDR3 coding DNA: TGCAGTGCACAGACGGCAGTGCAGCGGGGGGGCCTGAACACCGGGGAGCTGTTTTTT.